This passage covers 14 T cell receptor beta chains from one sample sequenced in a study of memory CD4+ T cells and cytomegalovirus serostatus (dated by TCRdb to between 2019 and 2020). Single viable CD3+CD4+CD8-CD45RO+ cells were sorted as memory CD4+ T cells on a FACSAria II. The library was produced with the immunoSEQ multiplex PCR assay. The clones in this table, taken by TCRdb from immuneACCESS, are in-frame only. Not every clone is retained; where verified, under half of the shortfall comes from an unresolved V gene, and the cause of the rest is unknown. The sample contains 45,000 to 65,000 clones, around 82% of them found a single time. 2% of the sample is held by the ten biggest clonotypes. The sequencing input was memory CD4+ T cells from blood. The receptors were gathered from an adult in good health and CMV-seropositive.

This sequence joins TRBV25-1 and TRBJ2-1, with 8 bases identical to TRBD1. CDR3 length: 15 amino acids. Trimming took 5 bases from V and 4 from J; bases not matched to a gene: 7. CDR1 and CDR2 (germline): MGHDK, SYGVNS. The CDR3 sequence is CASSRPGQAYNEQFF. The CDR3 nucleotides are TGTGCCAGCAGTAGACCGGGACAGGCATACAATGAGCAGTTCTTC.

The CDR3 DNA follows: TGTGCCAGCAGCGCACGAACAGGGCCCGGGGAGCTGTTTTTT. It translates to CASSARTGPGELFF. The chain combines TRBV11-2 with TRBJ2-2, with D perhaps matching TRBD1 (6 bases). The length of the CDR3 is 14 residues. The germline V gene encodes CDR1 SGHAT and CDR2 FQNNGV. With 5 bases removed from V and 6 bases from J, the gap between germline ends came to 13 bases.

In this sample, this clone turned up a few times. This chain uses TRBV2 with TRBJ1-2; 8 bases agree with TRBD1. Trimming took 6 bases from V and 4 from J; bases not matched to a gene: 16. CDR1 is SNHLY and CDR2 is FYNNEI in the germline V gene. CDR3 length: 17 amino acids. This CDR3 reads CASRGGLGGQASYGYTF. CDR3 sequence (DNA): TGTGCCAGCAGAGGGGGCCTAGGGGGACAGGCCTCCTATGGCTACACCTTC. Together with reference TRBV2 and TRBJ1-2, the CDR3 gives the full variable domain: EPEVTQTPSHQVTQMGQEVILRCVPISNHLYFYWYRQILGQKVEFLVSFYNNEISEKSEIFDDQFSVERPDGSNFTLKIRSTKLEDSAMYFCASRGGLGGQASYGYTFGSGTRLTVV.

The V and J genes are TRBV7-2 and TRBJ1-2; D gene ambiguous. Trimming shortened V by 5 bases and J by 5 bases, and 15 bases separated the two germline ends. The CDR3 totals 14 residues. In germline, CDR1 is SGHTA, CDR2 FQGNSA. DNA of the CDR3: TGTGCCAGCAGCCTTGGAAGAGTATTATATGGCTACACCTTC. As protein: CASSLGRVLYGYTF. Using reference TRBV7-2 and TRBJ1-2 for the parts outside the CDR3, the full variable domain is GAGVSQSPSNKVTEKGKDVELRCDPISGHTALYWYRQSLGQGLEFLIYFQGNSAPDKSGLPSDRFSAERTGGSVSTLTIQRTQQEDSAVYLCASSLGRVLYGYTFGSGTRLTVV.

The V call is TRBV2, the J call TRBJ1-1, with 7 positions matching TRBD1. This CDR3 contains 14 residues. V was pared by 6 bases and J by 3 bases, with 7 bases of the junction left unmatched. Germline CDR1 and CDR2: SNHLY and FYNNEI. CDR3 DNA: TGTGCCAGCAGGAGACAGGGTACGGACACTGAAGCTTTCTTT. Translated, it gives CASRRQGTDTEAFF.

The chain uses TRBV7-2 and TRBJ1-5; TRBD1 aligns across 9 bases. V dropped 5 bases and J dropped 6; count of bases not matched to a gene: 11. This CDR3 comprises 16 residues. Germline lookup yields CDR1 SGHTA and CDR2 FQGNSA. This CDR3 reads CASSPGQGKWGQPQHF. In nucleotides, the CDR3 is TGTGCCAGCAGCCCTGGACAGGGGAAATGGGGTCAGCCCCAGCATTTT. The whole variable domain, remainder taken from reference TRBV7-2 and TRBJ1-5, is GAGVSQSPSNKVTEKGKDVELRCDPISGHTALYWYRQSLGQGLEFLIYFQGNSAPDKSGLPSDRFSAERTGGSVSTLTIQRTQQEDSAVYLCASSPGQGKWGQPQHFGDGTRLSIL.

The V call is TRBV18, the J call TRBJ2-1; D remains unclear. The CDR3 is made up of 13 amino acids. V lost 6 bases and J lost 0, with 6 bases in between. Germline V gene lookup returns CDR1 KGHSH and CDR2 LQKENI. The CDR3 spells CASSLYSYNEQFF. CDR3 in DNA: TGTGCCAGCTCGCTATACTCCTACAATGAGCAGTTCTTC.

The chain employs TRBV5-4 and TRBJ1-1; tentatively, D is TRBD1 (6 bases). From germline, CDR1 is SGHNT and CDR2 YYREEE (reference sequence). The CDR3 loop spans 15 amino acids. V gave up 3 bases and J gave up 1 base, with 13 bases separating them. CDR3 loop: CASSSLGGSNTEAFF. CDR3 coding DNA: TGTGCCAGCAGCTCACTGGGGGGCTCGAACACTGAAGCTTTCTTT. Together with reference TRBV5-4 and TRBJ1-1, the CDR3 gives the full variable domain: ETGVTQSPTHLIKTRGQQVTLRCSSQSGHNTVSWYQQALGQGPQFIFQYYREEENGRGNFPPRFSGLQFPNYSSELNVNALELDDSALYLCASSSLGGSNTEAFFGQGTRLTVV.

This clone appeared once. The chain couples TRBV7-2 to TRBJ1-2; no firm D call. The CDR3 totals 14 residues. CDR1 and CDR2 (germline): SGHTA, FQGNSA. The V end was cut by 1 base, the J end by 7 bases, with 13 bases between. The CDR3 DNA reads TGTGCCAGCAGCTTAGGGTTGGGGAGCAGTGGCTACACCTTC. Protein sequence: CASSLGLGSSGYTF.

The J gene is TRBJ2-3, the V gene TRBV6-1; no clear D gene. V was shortened by 8 bases and J by 1 base, with 4 bases between the two germline ends. CDR3 length equals 11 residues. Germline lookup yields CDR1 MNHNS and CDR2 SASEGT. CDR3 loop: CASRRTDTQYF. CDR3 in DNA: TGTGCCAGCCGCCGCACAGATACGCAGTATTTT.

The chain has TRBV5-4 and TRBJ1-4; D perhaps matches TRBD1 (6 bases). The CDR3 is made up of 13 amino acids. The germline CDR1 and CDR2 sequences are SGHNT and YYREEE (reference sequence). V was shortened by 4 bases and J by 7 bases, with 11 bases between the two germline ends. In DNA, the CDR3 is TGTGCCAGCAGCCAAGGCAGGGGTGAAAAACTGTTTTTT. It translates to CASSQGRGEKLFF. Filled out from reference TRBV5-4 and TRBJ1-4, the complete variable domain reads ETGVTQSPTHLIKTRGQQVTLRCSSQSGHNTVSWYQQALGQGPQFIFQYYREEENGRGNFPPRFSGLQFPNYSSELNVNALELDDSALYLCASSQGRGEKLFFGSGTQLSVL.

V gene TRBV19 combines with J gene TRBJ2-2; the match to TRBD2 covers 8 bases. The V gene's germline CDR1 is LNHDA and CDR2 SQIVND (reference sequence). The CDR3 is made up of 17 amino acids. Trimming took 7 bases from V and 4 from J; bases not matched to a gene: 14. The CDR3 loop reads CASTPVTGGPGTGELFF. CDR3 nucleotides: TGTGCCAGTACCCCCGTCACGGGGGGGCCGGGCACCGGGGAGCTGTTTTTT.

This clone appeared a single time. The chain recombines TRBV12-5 with TRBJ1-2; 8 bases line up with TRBD1. Trimming took 4 bases from V and 4 from J; bases not matched to a gene: 2. Germline CDR1 and CDR2: LGHNT and FRNRAP. The CDR3 length is 13 residues. This CDR3 reads CASGSDRAYGYTF. In nucleotides, the CDR3 is TGTGCTAGTGGTTCGGACAGGGCCTATGGCTACACCTTC.

V is TRBV6-6 and J is TRBJ2-3; 8 bases map to TRBD2. Germline loops: CDR1 MNHNY, CDR2 SVGAGI (reference sequence). The CDR3 runs 16 residues. Losses at the gene ends were 6 bases for V and 0 bases for J; bases not matched to a gene: 8. The DNA for the CDR3 is TGTGCCAGCAGGGCTCGGCGGGAGGCAAGCACAGATACGCAGTATTTT. This sequence encodes CASRARREASTDTQYF.